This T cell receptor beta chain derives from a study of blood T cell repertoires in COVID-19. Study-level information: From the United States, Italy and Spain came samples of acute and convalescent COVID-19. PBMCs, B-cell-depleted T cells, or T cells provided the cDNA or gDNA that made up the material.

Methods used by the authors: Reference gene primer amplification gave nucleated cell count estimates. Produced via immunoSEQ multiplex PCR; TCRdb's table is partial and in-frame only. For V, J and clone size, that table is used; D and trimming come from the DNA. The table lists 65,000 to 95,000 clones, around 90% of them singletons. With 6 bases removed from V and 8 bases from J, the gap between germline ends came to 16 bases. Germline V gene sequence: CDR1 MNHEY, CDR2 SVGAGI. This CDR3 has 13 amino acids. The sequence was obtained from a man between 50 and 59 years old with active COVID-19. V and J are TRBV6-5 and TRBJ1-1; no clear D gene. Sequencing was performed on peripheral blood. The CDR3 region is CASSNELANEAFF. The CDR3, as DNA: TGTGCCAGCAGCAACGAACTCGCCAACGAAGCTTTCTTT.